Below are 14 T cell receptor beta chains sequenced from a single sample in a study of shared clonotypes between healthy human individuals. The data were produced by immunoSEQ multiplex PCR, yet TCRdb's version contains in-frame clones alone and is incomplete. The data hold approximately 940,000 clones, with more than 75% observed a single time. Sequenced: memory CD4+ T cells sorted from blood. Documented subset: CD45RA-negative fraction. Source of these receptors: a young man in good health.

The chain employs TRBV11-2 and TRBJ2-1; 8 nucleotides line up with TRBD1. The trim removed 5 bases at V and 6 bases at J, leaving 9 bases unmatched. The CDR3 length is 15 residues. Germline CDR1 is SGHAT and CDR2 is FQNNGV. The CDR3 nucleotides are TGTGCCAGCAGCAGAAGACAGGGGCCGGCCAATGAGCAGTTCTTC. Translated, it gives CASSRRQGPANEQFF.

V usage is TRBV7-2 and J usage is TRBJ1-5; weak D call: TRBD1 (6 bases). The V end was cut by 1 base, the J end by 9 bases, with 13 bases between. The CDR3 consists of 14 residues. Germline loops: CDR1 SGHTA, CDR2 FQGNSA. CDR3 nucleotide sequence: TGTGCCAGCAGCTTAGAACAGGGTCCACGGCCCCAGCATTTT. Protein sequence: CASSLEQGPRPQHF.

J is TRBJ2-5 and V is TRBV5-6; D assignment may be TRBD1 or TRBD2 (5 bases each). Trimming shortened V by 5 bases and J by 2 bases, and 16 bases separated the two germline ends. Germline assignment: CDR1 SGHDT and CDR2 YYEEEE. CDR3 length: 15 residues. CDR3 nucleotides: TGTGCCAGCAGTTACGGGACGAGGGATCAAGAGACCCAGTACTTC. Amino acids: CASSYGTRDQETQYF.

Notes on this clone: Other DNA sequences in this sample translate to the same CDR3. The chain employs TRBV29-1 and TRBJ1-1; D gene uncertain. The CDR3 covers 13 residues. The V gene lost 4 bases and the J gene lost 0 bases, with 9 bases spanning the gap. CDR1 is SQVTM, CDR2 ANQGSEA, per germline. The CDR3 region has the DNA TGCAGCGTTGGCATCCGGCTGAACACTGAAGCTTTCTTT. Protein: CSVGIRLNTEAFF.

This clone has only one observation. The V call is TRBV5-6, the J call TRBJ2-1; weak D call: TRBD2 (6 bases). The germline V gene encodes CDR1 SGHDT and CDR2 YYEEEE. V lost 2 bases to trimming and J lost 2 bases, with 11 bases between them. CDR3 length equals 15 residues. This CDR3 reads CASSFGGTPYNEQFF. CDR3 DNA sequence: TGTGCCAGCAGCTTTGGGGGGACCCCCTACAATGAGCAGTTCTTC.

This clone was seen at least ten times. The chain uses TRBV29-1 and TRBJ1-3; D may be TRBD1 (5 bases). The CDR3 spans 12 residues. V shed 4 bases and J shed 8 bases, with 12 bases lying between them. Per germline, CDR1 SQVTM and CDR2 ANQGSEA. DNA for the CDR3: TGCAGCGTTGCCACAGGCGGACACACCATATATTTT. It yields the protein CSVATGGHTIYF.

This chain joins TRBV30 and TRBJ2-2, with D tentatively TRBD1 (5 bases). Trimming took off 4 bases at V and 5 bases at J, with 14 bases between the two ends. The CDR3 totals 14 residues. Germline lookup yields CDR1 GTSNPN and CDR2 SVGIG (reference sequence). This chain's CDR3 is CAWKIVRTTGELFF. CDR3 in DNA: TGTGCCTGGAAAATAGTGAGGACAACCGGGGAGCTGTTTTTT.

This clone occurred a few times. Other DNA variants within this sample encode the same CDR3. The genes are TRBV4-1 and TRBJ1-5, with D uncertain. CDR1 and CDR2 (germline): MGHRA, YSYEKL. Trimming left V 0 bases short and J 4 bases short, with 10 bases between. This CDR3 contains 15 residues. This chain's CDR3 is CASSQDGQLNQPQHF. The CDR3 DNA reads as TGCGCCAGCAGCCAAGACGGGCAGTTGAATCAGCCCCAGCATTTT.

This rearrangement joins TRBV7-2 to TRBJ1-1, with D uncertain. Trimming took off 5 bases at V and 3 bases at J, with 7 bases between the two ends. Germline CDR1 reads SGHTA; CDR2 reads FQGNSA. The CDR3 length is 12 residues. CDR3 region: CASSRRYTEAFF. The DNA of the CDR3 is TGTGCCAGCAGCCGACGGTACACTGAAGCTTTCTTT.

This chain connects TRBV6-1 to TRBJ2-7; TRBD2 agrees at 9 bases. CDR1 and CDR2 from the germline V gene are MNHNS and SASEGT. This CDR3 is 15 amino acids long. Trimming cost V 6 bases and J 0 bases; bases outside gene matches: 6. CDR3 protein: CASSLSGSPSYEQYF. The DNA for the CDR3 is TGTGCCAGCAGCCTTAGCGGGAGCCCCTCCTACGAGCAGTACTTC.

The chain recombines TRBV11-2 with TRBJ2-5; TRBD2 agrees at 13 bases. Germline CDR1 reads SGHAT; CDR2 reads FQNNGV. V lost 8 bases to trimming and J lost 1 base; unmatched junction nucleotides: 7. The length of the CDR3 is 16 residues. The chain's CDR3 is CASSRGLAGLQETQYF. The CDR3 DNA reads TGTGCCAGCTCCCGGGGACTAGCGGGACTCCAAGAGACCCAGTACTTC.

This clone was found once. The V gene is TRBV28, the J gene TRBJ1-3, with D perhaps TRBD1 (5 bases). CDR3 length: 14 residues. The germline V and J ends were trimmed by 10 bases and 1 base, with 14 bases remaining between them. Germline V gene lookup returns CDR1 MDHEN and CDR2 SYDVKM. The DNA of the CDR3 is TGTGCCATCGACGACAGCCGTTCTGGAAACACCATATATTTT. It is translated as CAIDDSRSGNTIYF.

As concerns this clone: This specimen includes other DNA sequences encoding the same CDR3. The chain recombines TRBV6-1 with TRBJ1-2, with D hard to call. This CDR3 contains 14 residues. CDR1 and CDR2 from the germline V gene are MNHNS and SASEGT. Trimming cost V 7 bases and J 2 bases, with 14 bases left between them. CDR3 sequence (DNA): TGTGCCAGCACCGAAAGGTCGGGGAACTATGGCTACACCTTC. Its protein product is CASTERSGNYGYTF.

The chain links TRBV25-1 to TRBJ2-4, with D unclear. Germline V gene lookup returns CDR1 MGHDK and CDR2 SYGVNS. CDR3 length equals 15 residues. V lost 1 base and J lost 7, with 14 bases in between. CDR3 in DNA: TGTGCCAGCAGTGAATTAAAGAAAGGGCATAACATTCAGTACTTC. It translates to CASSELKKGHNIQYF.